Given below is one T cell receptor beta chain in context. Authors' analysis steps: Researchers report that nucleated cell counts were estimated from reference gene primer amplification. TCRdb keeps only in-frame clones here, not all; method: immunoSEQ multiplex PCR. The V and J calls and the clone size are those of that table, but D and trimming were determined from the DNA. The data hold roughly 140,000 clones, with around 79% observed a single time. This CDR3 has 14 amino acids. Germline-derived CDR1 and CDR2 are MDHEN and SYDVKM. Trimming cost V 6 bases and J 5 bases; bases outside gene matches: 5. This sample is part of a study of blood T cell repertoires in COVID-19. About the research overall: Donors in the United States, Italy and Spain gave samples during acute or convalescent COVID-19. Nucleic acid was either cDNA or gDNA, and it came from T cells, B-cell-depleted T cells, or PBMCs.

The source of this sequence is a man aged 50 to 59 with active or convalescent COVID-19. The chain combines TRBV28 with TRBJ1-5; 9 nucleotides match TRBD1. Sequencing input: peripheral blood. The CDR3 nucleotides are TGTGCCAGCAGACCGGACAGGGGTCATCAGCCCCAGCATTTT. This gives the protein CASRPDRGHQPQHF.